This T cell receptor beta chain was recovered during a study of T cells expressing NK-cell markers. Germline values: CDR1 SGHTA, CDR2 FQGNSA. This CDR3 has 13 residues. TCRdb reprocessed the 5' RACE reads, with one entry per CDR3 protein and no DNA. The sample's table shows about 550,000 distinct CDR3 sequences. This rearrangement joins TRBV7-2 to TRBJ2-1; the D call from TCRdb, TRBD2, cannot be confirmed without DNA. The material sequenced was blood T cells: a sorted CD56 or NKG2C T cell subset, CD4+ or CD8+ T cells, or bulk PBMC T cells (not recorded which). The sequence was collected from a man aged 18 to 29 in good health. CDR3 amino acids: CASSWTSAHEQFF.